These T cell receptor beta chains were read from a single sample in a study of cytomegalovirus exposure and HLA in healthy donors. TCRdb's table, derived via immunoSEQ multiplex PCR, lists solely in-frame clones and lacks some. The sample holds roughly 100,000 clones, roughly 70% seen once. The source material was PBMCs. The receptors stem from a man in his forties in good health and CMV-seronegative. The CDR3 runs from the conserved cysteine through the conserved F or W. Fields, in order: J gene, D gene, clone size, V gene, CDR3 DNA, CDR3 protein. The D gene is left open where the match is weak. A clone size is listed for some rows: how often the clone was seen (once, few, many), or a class if it is expanded.

TRBJ2-3 - - TRBV7-8 TGTGCCAGCAGCTTAGACGACAGGCCAGATACGCAGTATTTT CASSLDDRPDTQYF
TRBJ2-5 TRBD2 few TRBV7-9 TGTGCCAGCTTACGACTAGCGGGAGAGGGAAAGACCCAGTACTTC CASLRLAGEGKTQYF
TRBJ2-1 - - TRBV27 TGTGCCAGCAGTTTCCTGGGAGTGGGGAATGAGCAGTTCTTC CASSFLGVGNEQFF
TRBJ2-7 TRBD1 once TRBV4-2 TGTGCCAGCAGCCATCCGGGGACAGGGGGCCACGAGCAGTACTTC CASSHPGTGGHEQYF
TRBJ2-3 - - TRBV6-1 TGTGCCAGCAGTGAACCTAGCGGCACAGATACGCAGTATTTT CASSEPSGTDTQYF
TRBJ2-1 TRBD2 - TRBV7-9 TGTTCCAGCAGCTCCCCTTCTCAAGCGGGAGTTTTGATCTATGAGCAGTTCTTC CSSSSPSQAGVLIYEQFF
TRBJ2-7 - - TRBV13 TGTGCCAGCTCCCAAGGAGGCTCCTACGAGCAGTACTTC CASSQGGSYEQYF
TRBJ1-2 TRBD1 - TRBV29-1 TGCAGCGTTGTGGCAGGGGGCGTCTATGGCTACACCTTC CSVVAGGVYGYTF
TRBJ2-7 TRBD1 - TRBV5-1 TGCGCCAGCAGCTACCGACAGGGCTCCTACGAGCAGTACTTC CASSYRQGSYEQYF
TRBJ2-7 TRBD1 - TRBV7-2 TGTGCCAGCAGCCCCGGGACAGGGCTCTCCTACGAGCAGTACTTC CASSPGTGLSYEQYF
TRBJ1-1 - - TRBV19 TGTGCCAGTAGTTACCGCGTGAGCGATGAAGCTTTCTTT CASSYRVSDEAFF
TRBJ2-7 - - TRBV29-1 TGCAGCGTTGAGGGAGGCGGGGGCCCAACCTACGAGCAGTACTTC CSVEGGGGPTYEQYF
TRBJ1-6 - once TRBV30 TGTGCCTGGAGTGTATCCGGGTTTTCCTATAATTCACCCCTCCACTTT CAWSVSGFSYNSPLHF
TRBJ2-7 TRBD2 - TRBV6-1 TGTGCCAGCAGTGAACAGGGACTAGCGTCTTACGAGCAGTACTTC CASSEQGLASYEQYF
TRBJ1-2 TRBD1 once TRBV6-5 TGTGCCAGCAGCCAGGGACAGGACGACTATGGCTACACCTTC CASSQGQDDYGYTF
TRBJ2-5 - - TRBV28 TGTGCCAGCAGTTCCCTGGACCCCGGAGGGGAGACCCAGTACTTC CASSSLDPGGETQYF
TRBJ1-5 - - TRBV19 TGTGCCAGTAGTATCGGAAGCAGGGGAAGCAATCAGCCCCAGCATTTT CASSIGSRGSNQPQHF
TRBJ1-6 - - TRBV4-2 TGTGCCAGCAGTGAGGGAGGAGATAATTCACCCCTCCACTTT CASSEGGDNSPLHF
TRBJ2-3 - - TRBV7-6 TGTGCCAGCAGCGTGGGCCTCAACACGCAGTATTTT CASSVGLNTQYF
TRBJ2-7 TRBD1 - TRBV29-1 TGCAGCGTTGAAGTAGGGCAGGGGGCCTACGAGCAGTACTTC CSVEVGQGAYEQYF
TRBJ1-2 TRBD1 - TRBV27 TGTGCCAGCAGTTTCGGGACAGGGAACTATGGCTACACCTTC CASSFGTGNYGYTF
TRBJ2-7 TRBD1 - TRBV19 TGTGCCAGTAGTATAGCCCAGGGACAGTTCTACGAGCAGTACTTC CASSIAQGQFYEQYF
TRBJ1-1 TRBD1 - TRBV4-2 TGTGCCAGCAGCCAAGAGCCAGGGGGTACCCTGAACACTGAAGCTTTCTTT CASSQEPGGTLNTEAFF
TRBJ2-3 TRBD1 - TRBV4-1 TGCGCCAGCAGCCGCCTCCCTACAGGGGCAGATACGCAGTATTTT CASSRLPTGADTQYF
TRBJ1-4 - - TRBV4-3 TGCGCCAGCAGCCAAGATTGGCAGGGGTCGGTTGGAAAACTGTTTTTT CASSQDWQGSVGKLFF
TRBJ1-4 - - TRBV5-4 TGTGCCAGCAGCCTCCCCAATGAAAAACTGTTTTTT CASSLPNEKLFF
TRBJ2-7 - - TRBV14 TGTGCCAGCAGCCCTCAGGGTTACGAGCAGTACTTC CASSPQGYEQYF
TRBJ2-7 TRBD1 - TRBV19 TGTGCCAGTAGCGACAGGGGGCAAAAGCACGAGCAGTACTTC CASSDRGQKHEQYF
TRBJ2-2 TRBD1 once TRBV5-4 TGTGCCAGCAGCCACGGAACAGGGGGGAATACCGGGGAGCTGTTTTTT CASSHGTGGNTGELFF
TRBJ1-5 - - TRBV2 TGTGCCAGCAGTGATCCAGTCGGGGTTGGTCAGCCCCAGCATTTT CASSDPVGVGQPQHF
TRBJ2-3 - - TRBV7-9 TGTGCCAGCAGCTTCATTCAAGATACGCAGTATTTT CASSFIQDTQYF
TRBJ1-6 - - TRBV20-1 TGCAGTGTTCCAGGTCTTTCACCCCTCCACTTT CSVPGLSPLHF
TRBJ2-1 - few TRBV9 TGTGCCAGCAGCGGGGCAGGGGATAATGAGCAGTTCTTC CASSGAGDNEQFF
TRBJ1-5 - - TRBV4-1 TGCGCCAGCAGCCAAGATCAGGGGACCTATAGCAATCAGCCCCAGCATTTT CASSQDQGTYSNQPQHF
TRBJ2-2 - - TRBV7-9 TGTGCCAGCAGCCCATCGAACACCGGGGAGCTGTTTTTT CASSPSNTGELFF
TRBJ2-1 TRBD1 - TRBV13 TGTGCCAGCAGCTCACAGGGGCAAAACTCCTACAATGAGCAGTTCTTC CASSSQGQNSYNEQFF
TRBJ2-1 TRBD1 once TRBV27 TGTGCCAGCAGTCCGCCCCAGGGGGCACACCATGAGCAGTTCTTC CASSPPQGAHHEQFF
TRBJ2-2 - - TRBV10-3 TGTGCCATCAGTGAAACAGGGGAGGCCGGGGAGCTGTTTTTT CAISETGEAGELFF
TRBJ1-2 TRBD1 - TRBV19 TGTGCCAGTAGTCCGGGGACAGGGGGATTTAACTATGGCTACACCTTC CASSPGTGGFNYGYTF
TRBJ1-2 TRBD1 - TRBV7-2 TGTGCCAGCAGCTTAGACCCGGGACAGGGGGACCACACTAACTATGGCTACACCTTC CASSLDPGQGDHTNYGYTF
TRBJ1-1 - - TRBV2 TGTGCCAGCAGCCAACAGGGCGCTATGAACACTGAAGCTTTCTTT CASSQQGAMNTEAFF
TRBJ1-1 - once TRBV9 TGTGCCAGCAGCCCCTGGGGGGGAGGGGACACTGAAGCTTTCTTT CASSPWGGGDTEAFF
TRBJ2-3 - - TRBV19 TGTGCCAGTAGTGTCGATGGGCAAGATACGCAGTATTTT CASSVDGQDTQYF
TRBJ1-1 TRBD1 once TRBV9 TGTGCCAGCAGCGTAGGGGACAGGGGGGGGAACACTGAAGCTTTCTTT CASSVGDRGGNTEAFF
TRBJ1-6 - - TRBV27 TGTGCCAGCAGTTTGGGCACCTATAATTCACCCCTCCACTTT CASSLGTYNSPLHF
TRBJ2-7 TRBD2 - TRBV5-8 TGTGCCAGCAGCTTGGGTTTCTGGACTAGCGGGAACTACGAGCAGTACTTC CASSLGFWTSGNYEQYF
TRBJ2-7 - - TRBV5-1 TGCGCCAGCAGCTTGGGTTCGCGTATCACCTACGAGCAGTACTTC CASSLGSRITYEQYF